Following are 10 T cell receptor beta chains from one sample sequenced in a study of T cells in localized non-small cell lung cancer. Using immunoSEQ multiplex PCR, the repertoire was profiled, and TCRdb retains in-frame clones only, with some absent. The table includes about 48,000 clones, 70% to 80% detected once. The sample in question was peripheral blood, obtained before any cancer treatment. The source is a man between 40 and 70 years old with stage I squamous cell lung carcinoma.

The chain couples TRBV4-3 to TRBJ1-2, with no clear D. Looked up from germline, CDR1 is LGHNA and CDR2 is YSLEER. The CDR3 is 12 amino acids. V was clipped by 3 bases and J by 2 bases, with 4 bases between them. CDR3: CASSQNNYGYTF. CDR3 in DNA: TGCGCCAGCAGCCAGAACAACTATGGCTACACCTTC.

V is TRBV28 and J is TRBJ1-3; D gene ambiguous. With 3 bases removed from V and 5 bases from J, the gap between germline ends came to 14 bases. The germline V gene has CDR1 MDHEN and CDR2 SYDVKM. CDR3 size: 15 residues. CDR3 coding DNA: TGTGCCAGCAGTTTCTCGGCAGGATTCAGAAACACCATATATTTT. Its protein product is CASSFSAGFRNTIYF.

This chain connects TRBV5-1 to TRBJ2-3, with unresolved D. Trimming took off 0 bases at V and 2 bases at J, with 13 bases between the two ends. Germline values: CDR1 SGHRS, CDR2 YFSETQ. CDR3 length equals 16 residues. The CDR3 loop is CASSLALSAYTDTQYF. For the CDR3, the DNA is TGCGCCAGCAGCTTGGCCCTATCGGCCTACACAGATACGCAGTATTTT.

V usage is TRBV6-5 and J usage is TRBJ2-5; D is ambiguous. The CDR3 extends over 14 amino acids. Trimming removed 6 bases at V and 1 base at J, with 12 bases between. Germline CDR1 is MNHEY and CDR2 is SVGAGI. CDR3 in amino acids: CASSSPLTQETQYF. CDR3 bases: TGTGCCAGCAGCTCCCCGCTGACCCAAGAGACCCAGTACTTC.

This sequence joins TRBV13 and TRBJ1-1, with D perhaps TRBD1 (5 bases). Germline CDR1 is PRHDT and CDR2 is FYEKMQ (reference sequence). Deletions cut 5 bases from V and 10 bases from J, with 20 bases between. This CDR3 comprises 14 residues. CDR3 DNA sequence: TGTGCCAGCAGCGCCCTGGGACCGCAAAGGGCAGCTTTCTTT. It yields the protein CASSALGPQRAAFF.

V and J are TRBV28 and TRBJ2-7; no firm D call. The CDR3 totals 11 residues. Per germline, CDR1 MDHEN and CDR2 SYDVKM. Trimming removed 5 bases from V and 3 bases from J, with 5 bases in between. CDR3 in amino acids: CASSALYEQYF. The CDR3 DNA reads as TGTGCCAGCAGTGCCCTCTACGAGCAGTACTTC. Full variable domain (missing parts from reference TRBV28 and TRBJ2-7): DVKVTQSSRYLVKRTGEKVFLECVQDMDHENMFWYRQDPGLGLRLIYFSYDVKMKEKGDIPEGYSVSREKKERFSLILESASTNQTSMYLCASSALYEQYFGPGTRLTVT.

This sequence joins TRBV28 and TRBJ1-1; D remains unclear. The germline CDR1 and CDR2 sequences are MDHEN and SYDVKM. There are 11 residues in the CDR3. V lost 3 bases and J 8 bases, leaving 7 bases between the germline ends. CDR3 residues: CASSFRQEAFF. CDR3 DNA: TGTGCCAGCAGTTTCCGGCAGGAAGCTTTCTTT. The whole variable domain, remainder taken from reference TRBV28 and TRBJ1-1, is DVKVTQSSRYLVKRTGEKVFLECVQDMDHENMFWYRQDPGLGLRLIYFSYDVKMKEKGDIPEGYSVSREKKERFSLILESASTNQTSMYLCASSFRQEAFFGQGTRLTVV.

The table lists this clone with a few counts. The chain uses TRBV10-3 and TRBJ1-2; D is unclear. V gave up 6 bases and J gave up 8 bases, with 13 bases separating them. Germline CDR1 is ENHRY and CDR2 is SYGVKD. The CDR3 extends over 12 amino acids. DNA of the CDR3: TGTGCCATCAGCCTCGGGCTACAGGGCTACACCTTC. Residues: CAISLGLQGYTF.

This chain connects TRBV19 to TRBJ1-5, with no clear D. Trimming removed 7 bases at V and 2 bases at J, with 15 bases between. The CDR3 spans 15 residues. From germline, CDR1 is LNHDA and CDR2 SQIVND (reference sequence). CDR3 sequence (DNA): TGTGCCAGTAAAGACCTGGGCTGGGGCAATCAGCCCCAGCATTTT. Encoded protein: CASKDLGWGNQPQHF.

This chain links TRBV5-1 with TRBJ1-1; D ambiguous. Germline V gene lookup returns CDR1 SGHRS and CDR2 YFSETQ. The V end was cut by 0 bases, the J end by 2 bases, with 11 bases between. The CDR3 sequence is 15 residues long. The CDR3 region is CASSLGAGVNTEAFF. The CDR3 nucleotides are TGCGCCAGCAGCTTGGGAGCAGGCGTTAACACTGAAGCTTTCTTT.